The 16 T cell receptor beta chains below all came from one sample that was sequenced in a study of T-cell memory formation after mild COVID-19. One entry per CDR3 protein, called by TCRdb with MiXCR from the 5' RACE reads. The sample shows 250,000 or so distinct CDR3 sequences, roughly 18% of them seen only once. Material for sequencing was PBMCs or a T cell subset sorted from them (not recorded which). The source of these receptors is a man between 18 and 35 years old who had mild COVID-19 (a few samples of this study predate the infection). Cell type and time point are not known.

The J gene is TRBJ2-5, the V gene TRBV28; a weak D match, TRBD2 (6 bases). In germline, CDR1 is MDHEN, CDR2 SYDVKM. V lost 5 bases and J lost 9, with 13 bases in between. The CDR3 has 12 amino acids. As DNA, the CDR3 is TGTGCCAGCAGTCCGGGACTCAGGGCCCAGTACTTC. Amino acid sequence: CASSPGLRAQYF.

CDR3 sequence (DNA): TGTGCCAGCTCACAGCCGGGATCGGTCATCTACGAGCAGTACTTC. This gives the protein CASSQPGSVIYEQYF. The chain has TRBV18 and TRBJ2-7, with D perhaps matching TRBD2 (5 bases). V was pared by 4 bases and J by 3 bases, with 16 bases between. CDR1 is KGHSH, CDR2 LQKENI, per germline. CDR3 length: 15 residues.

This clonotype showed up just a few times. The CDR3 DNA follows: TGTGCCAGCAGGACCCCAACGTTGGGTACAAGCAATGAGCAGTTCTTC. Translation: CASRTPTLGTSNEQFF. This rearrangement joins TRBV2 to TRBJ2-1; D remains ambiguous. V lost 6 bases to trimming and J lost 6 bases, with 21 bases between them. Germline CDR1 SNHLY, CDR2 FYNNEI. The CDR3 covers 16 residues.

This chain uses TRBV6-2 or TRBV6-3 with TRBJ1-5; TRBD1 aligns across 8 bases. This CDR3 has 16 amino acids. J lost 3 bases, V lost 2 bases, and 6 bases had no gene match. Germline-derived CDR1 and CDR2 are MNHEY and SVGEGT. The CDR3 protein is CASSYTLGQDNQPQHF. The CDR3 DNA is TGTGCCAGCAGTTACACATTGGGACAGGACAATCAGCCCCAGCATTTT.

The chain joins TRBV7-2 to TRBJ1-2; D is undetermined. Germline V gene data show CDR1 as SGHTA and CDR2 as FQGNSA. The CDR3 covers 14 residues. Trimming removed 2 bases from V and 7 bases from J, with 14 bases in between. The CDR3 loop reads CASSLSWRAPGYTF. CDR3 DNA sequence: TGTGCCAGCAGCTTAAGTTGGCGCGCCCCTGGCTACACCTTC.

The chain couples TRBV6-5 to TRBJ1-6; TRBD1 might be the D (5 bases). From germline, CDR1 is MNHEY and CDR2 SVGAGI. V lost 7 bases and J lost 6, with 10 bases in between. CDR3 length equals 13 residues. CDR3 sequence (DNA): TGTGCCAGCAAGGAGGGGTTTAATTCACCCCTCCACTTT. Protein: CASKEGFNSPLHF.

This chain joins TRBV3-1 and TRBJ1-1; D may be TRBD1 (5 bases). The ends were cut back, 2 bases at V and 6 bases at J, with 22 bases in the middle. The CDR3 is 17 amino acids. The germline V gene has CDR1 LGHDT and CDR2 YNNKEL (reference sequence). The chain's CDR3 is CASSQTLGGRFPAEAFF. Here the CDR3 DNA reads TGTGCCAGCAGCCAAACGCTTGGGGGGAGGTTCCCGGCTGAAGCTTTCTTT.

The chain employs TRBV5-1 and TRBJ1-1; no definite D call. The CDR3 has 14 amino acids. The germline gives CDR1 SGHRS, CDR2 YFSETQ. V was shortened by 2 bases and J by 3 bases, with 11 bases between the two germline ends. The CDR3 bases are TGCGCCAGCAGCTTCACAGCGAGGGACACTGAAGCTTTCTTT. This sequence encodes CASSFTARDTEAFF.

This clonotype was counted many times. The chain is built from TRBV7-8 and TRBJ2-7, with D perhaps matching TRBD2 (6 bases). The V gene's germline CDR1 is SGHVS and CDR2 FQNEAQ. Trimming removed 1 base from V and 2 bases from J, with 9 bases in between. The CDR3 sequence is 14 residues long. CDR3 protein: CASSLVTGAYEQYV. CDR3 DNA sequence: TGTGCCAGCAGCTTAGTTACGGGGGCCTACGAGCAGTACGTC.

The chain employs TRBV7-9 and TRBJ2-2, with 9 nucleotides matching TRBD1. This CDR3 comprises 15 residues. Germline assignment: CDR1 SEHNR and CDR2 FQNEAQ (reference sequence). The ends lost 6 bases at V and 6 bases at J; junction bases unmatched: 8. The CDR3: CASSRSTGGSGELFF. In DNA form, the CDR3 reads TGTGCCAGCAGTCGGAGCACAGGGGGCTCCGGGGAGCTGTTTTTT.

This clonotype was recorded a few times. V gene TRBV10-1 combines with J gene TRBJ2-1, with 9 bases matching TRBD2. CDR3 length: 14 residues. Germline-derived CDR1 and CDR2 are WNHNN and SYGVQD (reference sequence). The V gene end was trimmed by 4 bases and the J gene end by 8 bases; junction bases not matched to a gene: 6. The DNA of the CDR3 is TGCGCCAGCAGTGCGGCGGGGGGGCCCCATGAGCAGTTCTTC. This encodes CASSAAGGPHEQFF.

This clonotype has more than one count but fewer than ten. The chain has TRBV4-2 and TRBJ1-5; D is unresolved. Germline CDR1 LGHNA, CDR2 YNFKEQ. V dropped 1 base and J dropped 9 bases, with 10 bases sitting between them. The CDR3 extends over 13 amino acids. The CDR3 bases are TGTGCCAGCAGCCAAGGACACCGGGGGCCCCAGCATTTT. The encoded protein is CASSQGHRGPQHF.

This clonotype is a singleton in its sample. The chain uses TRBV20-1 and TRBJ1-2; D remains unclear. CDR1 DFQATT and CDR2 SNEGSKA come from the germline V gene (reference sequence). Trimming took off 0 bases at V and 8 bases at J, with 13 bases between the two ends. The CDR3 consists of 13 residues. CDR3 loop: CSARDPQILGYTF. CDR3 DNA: TGCAGTGCTAGAGATCCGCAGATACTAGGCTACACCTTC.

The CDR3 sequence: CATSDLVRNNEQFF. In nucleotides, the CDR3 is TGTGCCACCAGTGATTTGGTACGGAACAATGAGCAGTTCTTC. This rearrangement joins TRBV24-1 to TRBJ2-1; no clear D gene. In germline, CDR1 is KGHDR, CDR2 SFDVKD. V was trimmed by 0 bases and J by 5 bases, leaving 7 bases between them. The CDR3 sequence is 14 residues long.

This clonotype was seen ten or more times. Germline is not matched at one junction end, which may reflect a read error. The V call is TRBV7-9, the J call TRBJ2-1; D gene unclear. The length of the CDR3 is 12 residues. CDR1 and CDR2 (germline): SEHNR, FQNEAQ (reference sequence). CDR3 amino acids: CASSLVGFLWVF. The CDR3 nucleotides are TGTGCCAGCAGCTTGGTCGGGTTCTTGTGGGTCTTC.

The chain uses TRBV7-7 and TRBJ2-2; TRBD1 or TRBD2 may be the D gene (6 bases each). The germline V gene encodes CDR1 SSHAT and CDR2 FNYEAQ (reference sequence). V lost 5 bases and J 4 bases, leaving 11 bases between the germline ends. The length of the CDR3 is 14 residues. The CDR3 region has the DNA TGTGCCAGCAGCCCGGGGGCGGTCACCGGGGAGCTGTTTTTT. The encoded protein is CASSPGAVTGELFF.